The next 32 T cell receptor beta chains were all read from a single sample in a study of blood T cells in healthy people across ages. Together with a sample-barcoded 5' primer, a J-beta primer mix was included in a second PCR lasting about 7 to 11 cycles. TCRdb itself ran the 5' RACE reads through MiXCR, one entry per CDR3 protein. The table records about 1.4 million distinct CDR3 sequences, 45% to 70% of them present only once. Sequenced material: blood. These receptors came from a man between 18 and 35 years old in good health.

The chain uses TRBV7-9 and TRBJ2-3, with 7 bases aligning to TRBD1. From germline, CDR1 is SEHNR and CDR2 FQNEAQ (reference sequence). Trimming at V came to 6 bases and at J to 6 bases, leaving 9 bases not matched to a gene. The CDR3 has 14 amino acids. CDR3 bases: TGTGCCAGCAGGGATACTACAGGGGTGGATACGCAGTATTTT. Protein: CASRDTTGVDTQYF.

A single count supports this clonotype. The rearrangement links TRBV5-1 to TRBJ2-6; D might be TRBD1 (5 bases). The germline CDR1 and CDR2 sequences are SGHRS and YFSETQ. This CDR3 is 14 amino acids long. V gave up 4 bases and J gave up 5 bases, with 10 bases separating them. The DNA for the CDR3 is TGCGCCAGCAGCCAGGGCAGCAGGGCCAACGTCCTGACTTTC. Encoded protein: CASSQGSRANVLTF.

This clonotype was counted between two and nine times. The CDR3 DNA reads as TGCAGCGCGGGACTAGCGGAGAATGAGCAGTTCTTC. This translates into CSAGLAENEQFF. The J gene is TRBJ2-1, the V gene TRBV29-1, with TRBD2 identical over 11 bases. Per germline, CDR1 SQVTM and CDR2 ANQGSEA. The CDR3 extends over 12 amino acids. J was trimmed by 7 bases and V by 7 bases; bases with no gene match: 3.

This clonotype was observed a few times. The CDR3 bases are TGTGCCAGCAGTCCCATTGGACTGAGCTACGAGCAGTACTTC. This encodes CASSPIGLSYEQYF. This rearrangement joins TRBV6-5 to TRBJ2-7, with TRBD2 as a possible D gene (5 bases). V lost 5 bases and J lost 3, with 14 bases in between. In germline, CDR1 is MNHEY, CDR2 SVGAGI. The CDR3 loop spans 14 amino acids.

The gene calls are TRBV19 and TRBJ1-5; no clear D. Trimming cost V 1 base and J 0 bases, with 7 bases left between them. The CDR3 sequence is 15 residues long. Germline V gives CDR1 LNHDA, CDR2 SQIVND (reference sequence). The CDR3 nucleotides are TGTGCCAGTAGTATAGGCAGCTCTAGCAATCAGCCCCAGCATTTT. It yields the protein CASSIGSSSNQPQHF.

This clonotype was detected only once. Just one base apart from a much larger clone, this may be a read error. The chain uses TRBV20-1 and TRBJ2-1, with 7 nucleotides matching TRBD2. Germline V gives CDR1 DFQATT, CDR2 SNEGSKA (reference sequence). Germline trimming cut 3 bases from V and 8 bases from J; bases unmatched to any gene: 7. The CDR3 spans 13 residues. CDR3 sequence: CSASARGWDEQFF. The CDR3 DNA follows: TGCAGTGCTAGTGCGCGGGGGTGGGATGAGCAGTTCTTC.

DNA for the CDR3: TGCAGCGTTGAAGAGGTTAGCGGACCCTACAATGAGCAGTACTTC. Translation gives CSVEEVSGPYNEQYF. The J gene is TRBJ2-1, the V gene TRBV29-1; perhaps TRBD2 as D (6 bases). The last part of the DNA fits TRBJ2-7 better; the J call may be wrong. This CDR3 contains 15 residues. The V gene's germline CDR1 is SQVTM and CDR2 ANQGSEA.

This clonotype was observed a handful of times. The J gene is TRBJ2-3, the V gene TRBV20-1; 7 nucleotides match TRBD1. This CDR3 is 15 amino acids long. V trimming: 0 bases; J trimming: 0 bases; junction bases outside the gene matches: 3. Per germline, CDR1 DFQATT and CDR2 SNEGSKA (reference sequence). The CDR3 loop reads CSARDRTGSTDTQYF. Here the CDR3 DNA reads TGCAGTGCTAGAGATCGGACAGGAAGCACAGATACGCAGTATTTT.

The chain has TRBV12-3 or TRBV12-4 and TRBJ1-6, with a possible D match to TRBD1 (6 bases). The CDR3 extends over 16 amino acids. V was shortened by 3 bases and J by 1 base, with 10 bases between the two germline ends. This chain's CDR3 is CASSLGGESYNSPLHF. The CDR3, as DNA: TGTGCCAGCAGTTTGGGGGGCGAATCCTATAATTCACCCCTCCACTTT.

This chain connects TRBV5-5 to TRBJ2-5, with D perhaps matching TRBD2 (5 bases). The DNA end lines up better with TRBJ2-7; the J call may be wrong. In germline, CDR1 is SGHKS, CDR2 YYEKEE (reference sequence). CDR3 length equals 16 residues. The CDR3 coding sequence is TGTGCCAGCAGCTTGGCGCGAGTAGTTTGGGCGGGCGAGCAGTACTTC. Encoded protein: CASSLARVVWAGEQYF.

This rearrangement joins TRBV7-9 to TRBJ1-2; D not certain. Germline CDR1 reads SEHNR; CDR2 reads FQNEAQ (reference sequence). The V end lost 1 base, the J end lost 3 bases, and 12 bases lay between the germline ends. The CDR3 contains 15 residues. DNA of the CDR3: TGTGCCAGCAGCTTAGAGAGAGGATTTGACTATGGCTACACCTTC. Translating it yields CASSLERGFDYGYTF. The full variable domain, rest sourced from reference TRBV7-9 and TRBJ1-2, is DTGVSQNPRHKITKRGQNVTFRCDPISEHNRLYWYRQTLGQGPEFLTYFQNEAQLEKSRLLSDRFSAERPKGSFSTLEIQRTEQGDSAMYLCASSLERGFDYGYTFGSGTRLTVV.

The CDR3 loop is CASSQGNVGGLYEQYF. In nucleotides, the CDR3 is TGCGCCAGCAGCCAAGGCAATGTTGGGGGGCTGTACGAGCAGTACTTC. The chain uses TRBV4-1 and TRBJ2-7; D is perhaps TRBD1 or TRBD2 (6 bases each). The CDR3 covers 16 residues. The ends were cut back, 1 base at V and 4 bases at J, with 17 bases in the middle. Germline V gene sequence: CDR1 MGHRA, CDR2 YSYEKL.

This chain joins TRBV4-3 and TRBJ2-1, with TRBD1 as a possible D gene (5 bases). V was cut by 5 bases and J by 5 bases, with 16 bases left in between. This CDR3 contains 15 residues. The germline V gene has CDR1 LGHNA and CDR2 YSLEER. The CDR3 protein is CASSSRQGPHNEQFF. The DNA of the CDR3 is TGCGCCAGCAGCTCAAGGCAGGGTCCCCACAATGAGCAGTTCTTC.

The chain links TRBV27 to TRBJ1-2; D may be TRBD1 (6 bases). With 6 bases removed from V and 4 bases from J, the gap between germline ends came to 18 bases. Germline CDR1 reads MNHEY; CDR2 reads SMNVEV (reference sequence). The CDR3 spans 15 residues. CDR3 residues: CASRAYLGAAYGYTF. The CDR3 DNA is TGTGCCAGCAGAGCTTATCTGGGGGCGGCCTATGGCTACACCTTC.

The V and J genes are TRBV7-9 and TRBJ2-1; TRBD2 matches 8 bases. The trim removed 5 bases at V and 2 bases at J, leaving 5 bases unmatched. This CDR3 is 15 amino acids long. Per the germline V gene, CDR1 is SEHNR and CDR2 is FQNEAQ (reference sequence). The CDR3 reads CASSQLAVTYNEQFF. DNA of the CDR3: TGTGCCAGCAGCCAACTAGCGGTAACCTACAATGAGCAGTTCTTC.

The chain has TRBV12-3 or TRBV12-4 and TRBJ1-2; weak D call: TRBD1 (5 bases). V was cut by 1 base and J by 4 bases, with 10 bases left in between. The CDR3 is 14 residues long. CDR3 in DNA: TGTGCCAGCAGTTTAGACAGGCGATCCTATGGCTACACCTTC. Encoded protein: CASSLDRRSYGYTF.

This rearrangement joins TRBV4-1 to TRBJ1-4; tentatively, D is TRBD1 (6 bases). Germline V gene data show CDR1 as MGHRA and CDR2 as YSYEKL. The CDR3 has 15 amino acids. V was pared by 5 bases and J by 0 bases, with 10 bases between. The CDR3 spells CASSKTGSTNEKLFF. DNA for the CDR3: TGCGCCAGCAGCAAAACAGGGTCAACTAATGAAAAACTGTTTTTT.

The chain employs TRBV6-1 and TRBJ2-5, with a weak D call TRBD2 (5 bases). In germline, CDR1 is MNHNS, CDR2 SASEGT. The CDR3 contains 15 residues. Trimming shortened V by 7 bases and J by 0 bases, and 15 bases separated the two germline ends. The CDR3 nucleotides are TGTGCCAGCAAAGCCCCTCAGACTAACCAAGAGACCCAGTACTTC. Its protein product is CASKAPQTNQETQYF.

This chain joins TRBV7-9 and TRBJ2-7, with D possibly being TRBD1 (6 bases). The J call could be wrong; TRBJ2-5 is a better fit for the DNA end. This CDR3 has 13 residues. The germline V gene has CDR1 SEHNR and CDR2 FQNEAQ (reference sequence). The CDR3 is CASRHTGLETQYF. The CDR3 region has the DNA TGTGCCAGCAGACATACAGGGTTGGAGACCCAGTACTTC.

The V call is TRBV7-2, the J call TRBJ2-2, with TRBD2 identical over 8 bases. The V segment lost 5 bases and the J segment 6 bases; nucleotides outside the gene matches: 8. The V gene's germline CDR1 is SGHTA and CDR2 FQGNSA. The CDR3 runs 15 residues. The CDR3, as DNA: TGTGCCAGCAGCCCTTCTGGGCGGGGGGCCGGGGAGCTGTTTTTT. It codes for CASSPSGRGAGELFF.

This clonotype was seen once. The chain couples TRBV6-6 to TRBJ2-3, with D possibly being TRBD2 (6 bases). Trimming removed 10 bases at V and 2 bases at J, with 13 bases between. The CDR3 length is 13 residues. Germline-derived CDR1 and CDR2 are MNHNY and SVGAGI (reference sequence). CDR3 amino acids: CATVRGITDTQYF. CDR3 nucleotides: TGTGCCACCGTCCGGGGGATCACAGATACGCAGTATTTT.

V and J are TRBV6-2 or TRBV6-3 and TRBJ2-3, with 10 nucleotides matching TRBD2. The CDR3 contains 19 residues. V was clipped by 11 bases and J by 2 bases; unmatched bases: 22. Germline CDR1 reads MNHEY; CDR2 reads SVGEGT. This CDR3 is CAGKSTVVRAGGVTDTQYF. Here the CDR3 DNA reads TGTGCCGGCAAGTCAACCGTTGTGCGAGCGGGGGGGGTCACAGATACGCAGTATTTT.

J is TRBJ2-3 and V is TRBV2; 9 bases are a match to TRBD1. The CDR3 is 15 amino acids. Per the germline V gene, CDR1 is SNHLY and CDR2 is FYNNEI. The trim removed 6 bases at V and 4 bases at J, leaving 8 bases unmatched. The CDR3 nucleotides read TGTGCCAGCAGGAAAAGGACAGGGGAGCCAGATACGCAGTATTTT. Amino acids: CASRKRTGEPDTQYF.

As to this clonotype: At one of its ends the junction is not consistent with the germline gene, which may arise from a read error. The CDR3 region has the DNA TGTGTCACCAGCAGAGACACTAGCGGGGGATGGGAGCAGTTCTTC. This translates into CVTSRDTSGGWEQFF. The chain couples TRBV15 to TRBJ2-1; 11 nucleotides match TRBD2. The CDR3 runs to 15 residues. CDR1 is LNHNV, CDR2 YYDKDF, per germline (reference sequence). The full variable domain, in which reference TRBV15 and TRBJ2-1 provide the parts outside the CDR3, is DAMVIQNPRYQVTQFGKPVTLSCSQTLNHNVMYWYQQKSSQAPKLLFHYYDKDFNNEADTPDNFQSRRPNTSFCFLDIRSPGLGDTAMYLCVTSRDTSGGWEQFFGPGTRLTVL.

This clonotype was counted a single time. The J gene is TRBJ1-4, the V gene TRBV7-9; unclear D gene. Trimming removed 4 bases from V and 10 bases from J, with 10 bases in between. The CDR3 loop spans 12 amino acids. The V gene's germline CDR1 is SEHNR and CDR2 FQNEAQ (reference sequence). The CDR3: CASSSISVKLFF. DNA of the CDR3: TGTGCCAGCAGCTCCATTAGTGTAAAACTGTTTTTT.

This chain joins TRBV10-3 and TRBJ2-5; D remains unclear. CDR1 is ENHRY, CDR2 SYGVKD, per germline. This CDR3 has 14 residues. Trimming took 3 bases from V and 11 from J, leaving 19 bases between them. CDR3 region: CAISDSHSYNEQYF. The CDR3, as DNA: TGTGCCATCAGTGACAGTCACTCCTACAATGAGCAGTACTTC.

This chain links TRBV3-1 with TRBJ2-1, with TRBD2 identical over 11 bases. CDR1 is LGHDT and CDR2 is YNNKEL in the germline V gene (reference sequence). This CDR3 spans 17 amino acids. V lost 1 base and J lost 4; bases outside the gene matches: 6. This CDR3 reads CASSQVASGRSYNEQFF. Written as DNA, the CDR3 is TGTGCCAGCAGCCAAGTAGCTAGCGGGAGGTCTTACAATGAGCAGTTCTTC.

The chain couples TRBV11-2 to TRBJ1-1, with D unclear. The CDR3 runs to 12 residues. V dropped 2 bases and J dropped 7 bases, with 8 bases sitting between them. Looked up from germline, CDR1 is SGHAT and CDR2 is FQNNGV. As DNA, the CDR3 is TGTGCCAGCAGCTTACGCAGGAGTGAAGCTTTCTTT. It is translated as CASSLRRSEAFF.

CDR3 DNA sequence: TGCGCCAGCAGTGAACCGAACGGCCGGGGAGCTTTCTTT. Translated, it gives CASSEPNGRGAFF. This chain uses TRBV10-1 with TRBJ1-1, with D uncertain. V was clipped by 3 bases and J by 10 bases, with 15 bases between them. CDR1 and CDR2 (germline): WNHNN, SYGVQD (reference sequence). This CDR3 has 13 residues.

This clonotype was seen a few times. The rearrangement joins TRBV6-2 or TRBV6-3 to TRBJ1-1; D uncertain. The V end was cut by 2 bases, the J end by 8 bases, with 6 bases between. CDR1 MNHEY and CDR2 SVGEGT come from the germline V gene. CDR3 size: 11 residues. CDR3 DNA sequence: TGTGCCAGCAGTTACAGGCAAGAAGCTTTCTTT. Amino acids: CASSYRQEAFF.

This clonotype was detected only a few times. The J gene is TRBJ2-1, the V gene TRBV5-1, with D hard to call. This CDR3 region has 14 residues. CDR1 SGHRS and CDR2 YFSETQ come from the germline V gene. Trimming cost V 0 bases and J 5 bases, with 9 bases left between them. The DNA for the CDR3 is TGCGCCAGCAGCTTGGAGGGAAGGAACAATGAGCAGTTCTTC. Its translation: CASSLEGRNNEQFF. The entire variable domain, with the rest obtained from reference TRBV5-1 and TRBJ2-1, is as follows: KAGVTQTPRYLIKTRGQQVTLSCSPISGHRSVSWYQQTPGQGLQFLFEYFSETQRNKGNFPGRFSGRQFSNSRSEMNVSTLELGDSALYLCASSLEGRNNEQFFGPGTRLTVL.

In this sample, this clonotype turned up a few times. This chain joins TRBV7-9 and TRBJ2-1, with D hard to call. V dropped 2 bases and J dropped 5 bases, with 7 bases sitting between them. Germline V gene sequence: CDR1 SEHNR, CDR2 FQNEAQ (reference sequence). CDR3 size: 13 residues. The CDR3 DNA sequence: TGTGCCAGCAGCTTACTAGATAACAATGAGCAGTTCTTC. Amino acids: CASSLLDNNEQFF.